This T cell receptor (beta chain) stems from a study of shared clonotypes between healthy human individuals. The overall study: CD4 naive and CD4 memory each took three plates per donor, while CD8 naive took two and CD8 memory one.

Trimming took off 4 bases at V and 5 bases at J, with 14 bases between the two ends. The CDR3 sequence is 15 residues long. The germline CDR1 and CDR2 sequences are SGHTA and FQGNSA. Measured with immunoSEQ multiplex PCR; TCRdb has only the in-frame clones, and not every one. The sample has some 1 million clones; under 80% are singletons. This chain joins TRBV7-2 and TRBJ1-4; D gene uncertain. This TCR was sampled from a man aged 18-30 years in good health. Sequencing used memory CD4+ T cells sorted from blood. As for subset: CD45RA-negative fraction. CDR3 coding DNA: TGTGCCAGCAGCTCGCGAGCAAGCACCAATGAAAAACTGTTTTTT. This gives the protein CASSSRASTNEKLFF. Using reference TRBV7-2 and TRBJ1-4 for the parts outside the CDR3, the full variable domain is GAGVSQSPSNKVTEKGKDVELRCDPISGHTALYWYRQSLGQGLEFLIYFQGNSAPDKSGLPSDRFSAERTGGSVSTLTIQRTQQEDSAVYLCASSSRASTNEKLFFGSGTQLSVL.